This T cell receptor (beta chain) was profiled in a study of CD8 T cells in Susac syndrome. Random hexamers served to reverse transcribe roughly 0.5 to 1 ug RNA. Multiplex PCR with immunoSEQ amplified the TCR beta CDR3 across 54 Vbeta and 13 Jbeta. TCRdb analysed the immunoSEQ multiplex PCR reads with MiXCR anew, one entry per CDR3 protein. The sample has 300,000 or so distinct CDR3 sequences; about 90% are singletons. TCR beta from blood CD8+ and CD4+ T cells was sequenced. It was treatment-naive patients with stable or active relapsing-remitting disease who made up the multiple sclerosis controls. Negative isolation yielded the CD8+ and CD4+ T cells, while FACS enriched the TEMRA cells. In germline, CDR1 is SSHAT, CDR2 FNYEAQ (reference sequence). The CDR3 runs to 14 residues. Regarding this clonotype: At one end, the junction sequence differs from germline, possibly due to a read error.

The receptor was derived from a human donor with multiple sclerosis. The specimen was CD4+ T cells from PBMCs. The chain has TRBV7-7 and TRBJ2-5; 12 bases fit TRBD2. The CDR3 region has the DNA TGTGCTAGCAGCCCGGGACTAGCGGGAGAGACCCAGTACTTC. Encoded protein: CASSPGLAGETQYF.